This is a list of T cell receptor beta chains from one sample in a study of blood T cell repertoires in COVID-19. The protocol was immunoSEQ multiplex PCR, while the TCRdb copy is restricted to in-frame clones and leaves out a portion. The sample includes 150,000 to 200,000 clones, 89% of them seen just once. The sequenced sample was peripheral blood. These TCRs come from a man aged 18 to 30 who had recovered from COVID-19. Each CDR3 is given with its conserved first and last residue. A D gene is named only where the DNA matches it firmly. Part of the rows lack a size; the others show once, few, many or a class for expanded clones.

TRBV4-1	TRBD2	TRBJ2-3	NA	TGCGCCAGCAGCCCTTCAGCGGGAGAGGCAGATACGCAGTATTTT	CASSPSAGEADTQYF
TRBV7-2	TRBD1	TRBJ2-7	once	TGTGCCAGCAGTAGGGACAGCCTAACCTACGAGCAGTACTTC	CASSRDSLTYEQYF
TRBV5-1	TRBD1	TRBJ2-1	NA	TGCGCCAGCAGCTTGACTTTCGGACAGGGGGCCACTAATGAGCAGTTCTTC	CASSLTFGQGATNEQFF
TRBV7-9	NA	TRBJ2-7	NA	TGTGCCAGCAGCCCAGGGGAGCACTACGAGCAGTACTTC	CASSPGEHYEQYF
TRBV6-2/TRBV6-3	TRBD2	TRBJ2-5	NA	TGTGCCAGCAGTCCCTGGACTAGCGGGGCTCGGGGGGAGACCCAGTACTTC	CASSPWTSGARGETQYF
TRBV18	TRBD1	TRBJ1-2	NA	TGTGCCAGCTCCCTTGATACAGGGGCCTATGGCTACACCTTC	CASSLDTGAYGYTF
TRBV6-2/TRBV6-3	TRBD2	TRBJ2-7	NA	TGTGCCAGCAGTCGGGGACTAGTGCTCGAGCAGTACTTC	CASSRGLVLEQYF
TRBV7-9	TRBD1	TRBJ1-1	NA	TGTGCCAGCAGCCACTCCGGGACAGGGAACACTGAAGCTTTCTTT	CASSHSGTGNTEAFF
TRBV5-1	NA	TRBJ1-6	NA	TGCGCCAGCAGCTTGGAGCCCCAGGGCGGAAATTCACCCCTCCACTTT	CASSLEPQGGNSPLHF
TRBV5-1	TRBD1	TRBJ1-3	NA	TGCGCCAGCAGCTTGGATCAGGGGGCTGGAAACACCATATATTTT	CASSLDQGAGNTIYF
TRBV6-5	NA	TRBJ1-3	NA	TGTGCCAGCAGTTACTCCCGACAGGCCTCTGGAAACACCATATATTTT	CASSYSRQASGNTIYF
TRBV27	NA	TRBJ2-2	NA	TGTGCCAGCAGTTTATTACAGACGAACACCGGGGAGCTGTTTTTT	CASSLLQTNTGELFF
TRBV9	TRBD1	TRBJ2-2	NA	TGTGCCAGCAGCGAGAGGACAGGGGTAGCCGGGGAGCTGTTTTTT	CASSERTGVAGELFF
TRBV7-9	TRBD1	TRBJ2-1	NA	TGTGCCAGCAGTCCCGGACAGGGGATAATCAATGAGCAGTTCTTC	CASSPGQGIINEQFF
TRBV9	TRBD2	TRBJ2-1	NA	TGTGCCAGCAGCGTAACGGGAGGTCGGAACAATGAGCAGTTCTTC	CASSVTGGRNNEQFF
TRBV10-3	NA	TRBJ2-7	NA	TGTGCCACCACAATCGGGGAGCCGTACGAGCAGTACTTC	CATTIGEPYEQYF
TRBV9	TRBD2	TRBJ2-5	NA	TGTGCCAGCAGCGTAGCCGGCGGGAGGTTCGAGACCCAGTACTTC	CASSVAGGRFETQYF